This T cell receptor beta chain stems from a study of blood T cell repertoires in COVID-19. About the study: The United States, Italy and Spain supplied acute and convalescent COVID-19 samples. Sources were T cells, B-cell-depleted T cells, or PBMCs; the material itself was cDNA or gDNA.

The data were produced by immunoSEQ multiplex PCR, yet TCRdb's version contains in-frame clones alone and is incomplete. The sample shows roughly 120,000 clones, about four fifths of them seen only once. V lost 4 bases, J lost 10 bases, and 11 bases stayed unmatched. This CDR3 comprises 16 residues. CDR1 and CDR2 (germline): SGHRS, YFSETQ. The chain carries TRBV5-1 and TRBJ1-6, with TRBD1 matching over 10 bases. The sample was peripheral blood. The receptor's source is a human donor in a cohort sampled during active COVID-19. CDR3 loop: CASSRSQDRGLSPLHF. DNA for the CDR3: TGCGCCAGCAGCCGAAGCCAGGACAGGGGGTTATCACCCCTCCACTTT.